This entry lists 8 T cell receptor beta chains sequenced from one sample in a study of blood T cell repertoires in COVID-19. Produced via immunoSEQ multiplex PCR; TCRdb's table is partial and in-frame only. The sample has tens of thousands of clones, roughly 90% seen once; the top ten hold under 25%. Sequenced material: peripheral blood. The receptors come from a woman older than 75 with COVID-19, enrolled during active disease.

In regard to this clone: Other DNA variants within this sample encode the same CDR3. This sequence joins TRBV5-1 and TRBJ1-2, with 7 bases identical to TRBD1. V gave up 2 bases and J gave up 3 bases; unmatched junction bases: 1. The germline V gene has CDR1 SGHRS and CDR2 YFSETQ. The CDR3 is 13 amino acids. The CDR3 here is CASSLDRDYGYTF. As DNA, the CDR3 is TGCGCCAGCAGCTTAGACAGGGACTATGGCTACACCTTC.

The chain is built from TRBV12-3 or TRBV12-4 and TRBJ1-5; unclear D gene. Trimming left V 5 bases short and J 6 bases short, with 8 bases between. This CDR3 spans 12 amino acids. The DNA of the CDR3 is TGTGCCAGCAGTGTTGGGCGTCAGCCCCAGCATTTT. The encoded protein is CASSVGRQPQHF.

The CDR3 region is CASSLDRGLTTEAFF. As DNA, the CDR3 is TGTGCCAGCAGCTTAGATAGGGGGTTGACCACTGAAGCTTTCTTT. The chain combines TRBV7-2 with TRBJ1-1; possibly TRBD1 for D (6 bases). This CDR3 contains 15 residues. Germline CDR1 and CDR2: SGHTA and FQGNSA. V lost 1 base to trimming and J lost 4 bases, with 13 bases between them.

This clone turned up a few times. The chain joins TRBV19 to TRBJ2-3, with 8 bases lining up with TRBD2. The J segment lost 5 bases and the V segment lost 1 base, leaving 5 bases of the junction unmatched. This CDR3 is built from 15 residues. CDR1 and CDR2 (germline): LNHDA, SQIVND (reference sequence). The CDR3 region has the DNA TGTGCCAGTAGTATAGGCGGGGGGCTCTTAGATACGCAGTATTTT. It translates to CASSIGGGLLDTQYF.

The genes are TRBV5-1 and TRBJ1-4, with 8 bases aligning to TRBD1. CDR3 length: 15 amino acids. From germline, CDR1 is SGHRS and CDR2 YFSETQ. The V gene end was trimmed by 4 bases and the J gene end by 8 bases; junction bases not matched to a gene: 10. The CDR3 is CASSRSGGQDEKLFF. CDR3 coding DNA: TGCGCCAGCAGCCGAAGTGGGGGACAGGACGAAAAACTGTTTTTT.

This clone was observed once. The J gene is TRBJ1-3, the V gene TRBV15; 9 nucleotides line up with TRBD1. The V segment lost 1 base and the J segment 2 bases; nucleotides outside the gene matches: 9. This CDR3 has 18 amino acids. CDR1 is LNHNV, CDR2 YYDKDF, per germline (reference sequence). The CDR3 DNA follows: TGTGCCACCAGCAGAGGTGGGACAGGGCGAATAGCTGGAAACACCATATATTTT. Translating it yields CATSRGGTGRIAGNTIYF.

This chain joins TRBV20-1 and TRBJ2-7; 8 bases are a match to TRBD1. V shed 3 bases and J 3 bases; nucleotides not matched to a gene: 10. The CDR3 loop spans 15 amino acids. Germline lookup yields CDR1 DFQATT and CDR2 SNEGSKA (reference sequence). In nucleotides, the CDR3 is TGCAGTGCTAGTAGCGTGCGACAGGGGCTCTACGAGCAGTACTTC. Protein sequence: CSASSVRQGLYEQYF.

V is TRBV19 and J is TRBJ1-2; 10 bases fit TRBD1. Germline CDR1 and CDR2: LNHDA and SQIVND (reference sequence). The V gene end was trimmed by 8 bases and the J gene end by 6 bases; junction bases not matched to a gene: 6. This CDR3 has 13 amino acids. The CDR3 sequence is CASSGTGVDGYTF. CDR3 DNA sequence: TGTGCCAGTTCCGGGACAGGGGTGGATGGCTACACCTTC.